This T cell receptor beta chain was found in a study of glioma-infiltrating T cells after dendritic cell vaccination. TCRdb's copy holds only in-frame clones and misses some; the assay was immunoSEQ multiplex PCR. This table holds under 130,000 clones, 81% found once. This clonotype originated in a human donor with glioblastoma. This sample comprised blood, obtained before dendritic cell vaccination.

Written as DNA, the CDR3 is TGCGCCAGCAGCTTGCGTCTATCGGATACGCAGTATTTT. It yields the protein CASSLRLSDTQYF. The chain couples TRBV5-1 to TRBJ2-3, with D unclear. Trimming removed 1 base at V and 6 bases at J, with 9 bases between. Germline V CDR1 and CDR2: SGHRS, YFSETQ. The CDR3 is made up of 13 amino acids.